The subject of this entry is one T cell receptor beta chain. Its antigen is currently unknown. The PCR ran on 60 Vbeta and 13 Jbeta primers. In the authors' methods: Roughly 10 million shared chains were among approximately 80 million unique TCR beta chains counted in a later analysis. The data were produced by immunoSEQ multiplex PCR, yet TCRdb's version contains in-frame clones alone and is incomplete. That table supplies the V and J calls and clone size; D and trimming were determined from the DNA. The table shows more than 150,000 clones, with around 80% occurring only once. The data were obtained in a study of cytomegalovirus exposure and HLA in healthy donors. Study-level findings and limits: Donor immune exposure was known only as CMV serostatus. 150 to 200 TCR beta chains were listed as cytomegalovirus-associated.

This CDR3 spans 13 amino acids. Germline-derived CDR1 and CDR2 are LNHDA and SQIVND (reference sequence). V lost 4 bases and J lost 5, with 11 bases in between. The rearrangement joins TRBV19 to TRBJ1-2; D uncertain. This sequence originates from a woman between 35 and 50 years old in good health and CMV-seropositive. The sample taken for sequencing was PBMCs. CDR3 residues: CASSKQRTYGYTF. In DNA form, the CDR3 reads TGTGCCAGTAGTAAACAACGGACTTATGGCTACACCTTC.